These 24 T cell receptor beta chains originate from one sample sequenced in a study of T cell repertoires in cytomegalovirus infection (dated by TCRdb to about 2019). Sequencing took place on an Illumina HiSeq 1500. TCRdb reanalyzed the raw reads on its own, using fastp at Q25 for trimming and MiXCR for clone calling, and kept in-frame beta chains. A single entry per CDR3 protein holds the most common genes and DNA from its merged rows. The sample table lists hundreds of thousands of distinct CDR3 sequences, around a tenth of them with a count of one. Together, the top ten hold 3.5% to 4.5% of the sample. Sequenced input: PBMCs. These receptor sequences come from a human donor in good health (CMV status not recorded). Some clones in this sample may be carry-over from other donors' samples.

The chain employs TRBV19 and TRBJ2-1; D uncertain. CDR1 and CDR2 (germline): LNHDA, SQIVND (reference sequence). This CDR3 has 14 amino acids. V dropped 6 bases and J dropped 0 bases, with 9 bases sitting between them. CDR3 nucleotide sequence: TGTGCCAGTAGGAGACGGAGCTCCTACAATGAGCAGTTCTTC. Translation: CASRRRSSYNEQFF.

At least ten counts were recorded for this clonotype. As DNA, the CDR3 is TGTGCCAGCAGCTCCCCGTCCAGCGGGATGGGAGATACGCAGTATTTT. Its protein is CASSSPSSGMGDTQYF. The chain links TRBV7-3 to TRBJ2-3, with 7 bases that match TRBD2. Looked up from germline, CDR1 is SGHTA and CDR2 is FQGTGA. Trimming cost V 4 bases and J 5 bases; bases outside gene matches: 12. This CDR3 region has 16 residues.

The rearrangement uses TRBV28 and TRBJ2-2; perhaps TRBD2 as D (6 bases). Germline CDR1 MDHEN, CDR2 SYDVKM. V lost 5 bases to trimming and J lost 1 base, with 14 bases between them. CDR3 length: 16 amino acids. CDR3 amino acids: CASSPRGSGNTGELFF. CDR3 DNA sequence: TGTGCCAGCAGTCCCCGGGGTAGCGGGAACACCGGGGAGCTGTTTTTT.

At least ten counts were recorded for this clonotype. The rearrangement uses TRBV20-1 and TRBJ2-5, with D possibly being TRBD1 (7 bases). Germline CDR1 reads DFQATT; CDR2 reads SNEGSKA (reference sequence). The CDR3 loop spans 20 amino acids. V lost 3 bases, J lost 1 base, and 30 bases lay in between. CDR3 protein: CSARGGQPVLGPTFQETQYF. DNA for the CDR3: TGCAGTGCTAGGGGGGGACAGCCGGTTCTGGGACCTACCTTCCAAGAGACCCAGTACTTC.

This clonotype was observed a few times. The J gene is TRBJ2-7, the V gene TRBV5-6; the D gene is possibly TRBD2 (6 bases). Germline CDR1 reads SGHDT; CDR2 reads YYEEEE. The CDR3 spans 16 residues. Trimming pared 4 bases from V and 0 bases from J, leaving 17 bases between. CDR3: CASSVLGTSLSYEQYF. The CDR3 DNA is TGTGCCAGCAGCGTGTTGGGGACTTCTCTCTCCTACGAGCAGTACTTC. Full variable domain (outside the CDR3, taken from reference TRBV5-6 and TRBJ2-7): DAGVTQSPTHLIKTRGQQVTLRCSPKSGHDTVSWYQQALGQGPQFIFQYYEEEERQRGNFPDRFSGHQFPNYSSELNVNALLLGDSALYLCASSVLGTSLSYEQYFGPGTRLTVT.

This clonotype was seen at least ten times. The chain is built from TRBV7-9 and TRBJ1-4; 9 nucleotides match TRBD1. Germline V gives CDR1 SEHNR, CDR2 FQNEAQ (reference sequence). The V gene end was trimmed by 5 bases and the J gene end by 6 bases; junction bases not matched to a gene: 7. CDR3 length equals 15 residues. CDR3 sequence reads: CASSVKRTGDEKLFF. The CDR3 bases are TGTGCCAGCAGCGTCAAAAGGACAGGGGATGAAAAACTGTTTTTT.

The chain has TRBV10-3 and TRBJ2-1; 9 bases map to TRBD2. Germline trimming cut 4 bases from V and 6 bases from J; bases unmatched to any gene: 4. The length of the CDR3 is 14 residues. The germline CDR1 and CDR2 sequences are ENHRY and SYGVKD. The CDR3 DNA reads as TGTGCCATCAGTGGGTTAGCGGGGGCCAATGAGCAGTTCTTC. This encodes CAISGLAGANEQFF.

The gene calls are TRBV28 and TRBJ2-1; unclear D gene. CDR3 length: 13 amino acids. Germline V gene lookup returns CDR1 MDHEN and CDR2 SYDVKM. Trimming removed 2 bases from V and 12 bases from J, with 14 bases in between. The CDR3 reads CASSLGPLPWQFF. The CDR3 bases are TGTGCCAGCAGTTTAGGCCCGTTACCCTGGCAGTTCTTC. Supplemented by reference TRBV28 and TRBJ2-1, the full variable domain reads DVKVTQSSRYLVKRTGEKVFLECVQDMDHENMFWYRQDPGLGLRLIYFSYDVKMKEKGDIPEGYSVSREKKERFSLILESASTNQTSMYLCASSLGPLPWQFFGPGTRLTVL.

This clonotype occurred many times. This chain uses TRBV7-2 with TRBJ2-7; 11 bases line up with TRBD1. Per the germline V gene, CDR1 is SGHTA and CDR2 is FQGNSA. The V segment lost 2 bases and the J segment 6 bases; nucleotides outside the gene matches: 6. The CDR3 is 15 amino acids. In DNA, the CDR3 is TGTGCCAGCAGCTTAATAGGACAGGGGGCGGGCGAGCAGTACTTC. Translation gives CASSLIGQGAGEQYF.

The chain combines TRBV6-2 or TRBV6-3 with TRBJ2-7; TRBD2 aligns across 12 bases. The CDR3 has 17 amino acids. Germline V gene sequence: CDR1 MNHEY, CDR2 SVGEGT. The V segment lost 0 bases and the J segment 5 bases; nucleotides outside the gene matches: 8. The CDR3 sequence: CASSYSVRLAGANEQYF. The CDR3 DNA reads as TGTGCCAGCAGTTACTCGGTGAGACTAGCGGGGGCCAACGAGCAGTACTTC.

The V gene is TRBV9, the J gene TRBJ2-1; TRBD2 matches 7 bases. The V gene's germline CDR1 is SGDLS and CDR2 YYNGEE. The length of the CDR3 is 15 residues. V trimming: 3 bases; J trimming: 2 bases; junction bases outside the gene matches: 5. CDR3 amino acids: CASSEGRGTYNEQFF. As DNA, the CDR3 is TGTGCCAGCAGCGAGGGGCGGGGGACCTACAATGAGCAGTTCTTC.

This clonotype was detected only a few times. The genes are TRBV6-2 or TRBV6-3 and TRBJ2-2; TRBD2 matches 7 bases. Trimming removed 2 bases from V and 7 bases from J; junction bases left unmatched: 7. Germline values: CDR1 MNHEY, CDR2 SVGEGT. This CDR3 is 15 amino acids long. The CDR3 loop reads CASSYGGSIGGELFF. CDR3 nucleotides: TGTGCCAGCAGTTACGGCGGGAGCATCGGCGGGGAGCTGTTTTTT.

This clonotype was observed at least ten times. The genes are TRBV7-2 and TRBJ2-5; D is perhaps TRBD1 or TRBD2 (7 bases each). The V end was cut by 3 bases, the J end by 4 bases, with 15 bases between. The CDR3 has 15 residues. Germline loops: CDR1 SGHTA, CDR2 FQGNSA. For the CDR3, the DNA is TGTGCCAGCAGCTTTTACAGGGGCGGGGGAGAGACCCAGTACTTC. Residues: CASSFYRGGGETQYF.

This clonotype has a handful of counts. V is TRBV9 and J is TRBJ2-1, with unresolved D. V dropped 4 bases and J dropped 2 bases, with 16 bases sitting between them. This CDR3 is built from 16 residues. Germline V gene lookup returns CDR1 SGDLS and CDR2 YYNGEE. DNA for the CDR3: TGTGCCAGCAGCCCCTCAGGTAGCCGCGCCTACAATGAGCAGTTCTTC. This codes for CASSPSGSRAYNEQFF.

Many counts were recorded for this clonotype. The V and J genes are TRBV7-2 and TRBJ2-5; 7 positions match TRBD1. Germline-derived CDR1 and CDR2 are SGHTA and FQGNSA. J gave up 4 bases and V 7 bases, and 6 bases lay outside the gene matches. The CDR3 consists of 13 residues. The DNA for the CDR3 is TGTGCCAGCACTTACAGGGGACGAGAGACCCAGTACTTC. Its protein is CASTYRGRETQYF.

The sample holds many counts of this clonotype. J is TRBJ2-2 and V is TRBV7-2; D remains unclear. Trimming stripped 5 bases from V and 1 base from J, with 11 bases between. CDR3 length equals 15 residues. Germline CDR1 reads SGHTA; CDR2 reads FQGNSA. For the CDR3, the DNA is TGTGCCAGCAGCATCGGCAGGAGGAACACCGGGGAGCTGTTTTTT. This codes for CASSIGRRNTGELFF. The full variable domain, rest sourced from reference TRBV7-2 and TRBJ2-2, is GAGVSQSPSNKVTEKGKDVELRCDPISGHTALYWYRQSLGQGLEFLIYFQGNSAPDKSGLPSDRFSAERTGGSVSTLTIQRTQQEDSAVYLCASSIGRRNTGELFFGEGSRLTVL.

This clonotype showed up many times. The rearrangement links TRBV7-2 to TRBJ2-7, with 12 bases that match TRBD2. Germline values: CDR1 SGHTA, CDR2 FQGNSA. V shed 5 bases and J 9 bases; nucleotides not matched to a gene: 11. The CDR3 contains 15 residues. The CDR3 sequence is CASSQRGLAGGGQYF. The CDR3 nucleotides read TGTGCCAGCAGCCAGCGCGGGCTAGCGGGGGGGGGGCAGTACTTC.

In this sample, this clonotype turned up many times. The V call is TRBV4-3, the J call TRBJ2-5; 16 nucleotides match TRBD2. In germline, CDR1 is LGHNA, CDR2 YSLEER. Trimming at V came to 1 base and at J to 4 bases, leaving 6 bases not matched to a gene. The CDR3 sequence is 18 residues long. CDR3 coding DNA: TGCGCCAGCAGCCAAGTCTTTGGGACTAGCGGGGGGGTAGAGACCCAGTACTTC. Residues: CASSQVFGTSGGVETQYF.

The rearrangement uses TRBV28 and TRBJ1-5, with a tentative D call TRBD1 (5 bases). This CDR3 region has 15 residues. Germline V lookup: CDR1 MDHEN, CDR2 SYDVKM. Trimming pared 6 bases from V and 2 bases from J, leaving 14 bases between. Written as DNA, the CDR3 is TGTGCCAGCAGGAGATCAGTGGGGGGCAATCAGCCCCAGCATTTT. Protein sequence: CASRRSVGGNQPQHF.

This clonotype was counted a few times. The gene calls are TRBV9 and TRBJ2-3; D unclear. The V end was cut by 0 bases, the J end by 0 bases, with 11 bases between. This CDR3 has 16 amino acids. CDR1 is SGDLS, CDR2 YYNGEE, per germline. The CDR3, as DNA: TGTGCCAGCAGCGTAGAGGTGCAATCAAGCACAGATACGCAGTATTTT. Translating it yields CASSVEVQSSTDTQYF.

The sample holds many counts of this clonotype. The chain joins TRBV12-3 or TRBV12-4 to TRBJ2-5; 8 bases are shared with TRBD2. This CDR3 is 16 amino acids long. The V gene end was trimmed by 5 bases and the J gene end by 2 bases; junction bases not matched to a gene: 10. CDR3 sequence (DNA): TGTGCCAGCAGTCTCGACATTAGCGGGGTTCAAGAGACCCAGTACTTC. Translating gives CASSLDISGVQETQYF.

This clonotype was counted only a few times. The CDR3 sequence is CASSYSLRPGNSETQYF. The CDR3, as DNA: TGTGCCAGCAGTTACTCGCTACGGCCAGGGAATAGCGAGACCCAGTACTTC. The chain combines TRBV6-5 with TRBJ2-5, with D tentatively TRBD1 (5 bases). This CDR3 is 17 amino acids long. In germline, CDR1 is MNHEY, CDR2 SVGAGI. Trimming took 0 bases from V and 5 from J, leaving 19 bases between them.

This clonotype was counted ten times or more. This chain uses TRBV28 with TRBJ2-1; TRBD2 might be the D (6 bases). V dropped 5 bases and J dropped 6 bases, with 17 bases sitting between them. Germline loops: CDR1 MDHEN, CDR2 SYDVKM. This CDR3 has 15 residues. CDR3 region: CASSNYYQGLNEQFF. In DNA form, the CDR3 reads TGTGCCAGCAGTAACTACTATCAGGGACTCAATGAGCAGTTCTTC.

The V and J genes are TRBV29-1 and TRBJ2-5; the D is unclear. This CDR3 comprises 11 residues. Germline V gene lookup returns CDR1 SQVTM and CDR2 ANQGSEA. Trimming took off 4 bases at V and 7 bases at J, with 10 bases between the two ends. The CDR3 DNA sequence: TGCAGCGTTGTTAGTTTGGGGACCCAGTACTTC. This gives the protein CSVVSLGTQYF.